Here is one TCR beta chain with its context. Its antigen is unidentified. The V gene's germline CDR1 is SGHDT and CDR2 YYEEEE. The CDR3 is 14 amino acids. Trimming removed 1 base from V and 1 base from J, with 8 bases in between. The sample comes from a study of T-cell memory formation after mild COVID-19. Study-wide results and limits: Clonal second-wave expansions that peaked on day 37 had unconfirmed SARS-CoV-2 specificity. Contracting clones, day 15 to 85, had balanced CD4/CD8, and later expanders favored CD4+.

Constant-segment primers and 5'RACE yielded cDNA libraries for TCR alpha and TCR beta, each carrying sample barcodes and UMIs. MiXCR, applied by TCRdb to the 5' RACE reads, yields one record per CDR3 protein. The sample has about 320,000 distinct CDR3 sequences; 13% to 15% are singletons. The sample consisted of PBMCs or a T cell subset sorted from them (not recorded which). The TCR was taken from a man aged 18 to 30 who had mild COVID-19 (a few samples of this study predate the infection). Cell type and time point are not known. The chain links TRBV5-6 to TRBJ1-1, with unresolved D. In DNA, the CDR3 is TGTGCCAGCAGCTTGTCTCTAAGGAACACTGAAGCTTTCTTT. Residues: CASSLSLRNTEAFF.